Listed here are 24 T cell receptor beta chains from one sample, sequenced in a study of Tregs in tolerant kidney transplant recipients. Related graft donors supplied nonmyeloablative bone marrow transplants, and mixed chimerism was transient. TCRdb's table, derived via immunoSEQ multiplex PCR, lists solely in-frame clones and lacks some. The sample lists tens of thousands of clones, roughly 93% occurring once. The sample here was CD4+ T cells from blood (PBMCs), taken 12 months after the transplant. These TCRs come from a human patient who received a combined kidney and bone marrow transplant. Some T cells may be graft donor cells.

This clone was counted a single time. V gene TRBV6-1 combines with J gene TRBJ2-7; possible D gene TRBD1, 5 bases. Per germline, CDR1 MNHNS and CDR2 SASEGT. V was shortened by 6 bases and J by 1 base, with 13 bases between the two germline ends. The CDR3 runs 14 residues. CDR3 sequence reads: CASRAGPQSYEQYF. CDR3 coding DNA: TGTGCCAGCAGGGCAGGGCCCCAGTCCTACGAGCAGTACTTC.

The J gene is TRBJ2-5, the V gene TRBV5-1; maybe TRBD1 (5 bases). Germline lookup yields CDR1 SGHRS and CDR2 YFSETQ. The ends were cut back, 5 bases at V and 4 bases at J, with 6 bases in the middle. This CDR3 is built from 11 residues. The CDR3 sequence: CASRRGETQYF. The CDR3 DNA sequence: TGCGCCAGCAGAAGGGGAGAGACCCAGTACTTC.

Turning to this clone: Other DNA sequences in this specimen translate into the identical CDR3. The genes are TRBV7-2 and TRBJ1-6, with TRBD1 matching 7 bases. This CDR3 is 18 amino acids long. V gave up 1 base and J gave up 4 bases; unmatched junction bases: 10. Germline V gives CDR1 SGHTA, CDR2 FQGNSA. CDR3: CASSLVAGGFRYNSPLHF. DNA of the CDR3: TGTGCCAGCAGCTTAGTGGCAGGGGGTTTCAGGTATAATTCACCCCTCCACTTT.

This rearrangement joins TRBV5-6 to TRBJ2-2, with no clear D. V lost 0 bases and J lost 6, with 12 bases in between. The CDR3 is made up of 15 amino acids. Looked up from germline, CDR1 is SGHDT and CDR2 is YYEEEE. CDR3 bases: TGTGCCAGCAGCTTGGTTACAAACCGGGCCGGGGAGCTGTTTTTT. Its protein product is CASSLVTNRAGELFF.

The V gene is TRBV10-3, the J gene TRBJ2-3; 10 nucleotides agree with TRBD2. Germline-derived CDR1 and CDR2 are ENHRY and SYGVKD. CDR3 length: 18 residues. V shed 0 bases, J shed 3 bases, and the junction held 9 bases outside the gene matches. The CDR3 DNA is TGTGCCATCAGTGAGTCGTTTCAGGCTAGCGGGAGAACAGATACGCAGTATTTT. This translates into CAISESFQASGRTDTQYF.

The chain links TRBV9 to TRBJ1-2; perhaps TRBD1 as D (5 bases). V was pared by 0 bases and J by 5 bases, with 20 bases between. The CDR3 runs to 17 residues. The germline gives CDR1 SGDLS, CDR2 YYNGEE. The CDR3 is CASSVDSVRGVLYGYTF. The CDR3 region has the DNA TGTGCCAGCAGCGTAGATTCAGTCCGGGGGGTATTATATGGCTACACCTTC.

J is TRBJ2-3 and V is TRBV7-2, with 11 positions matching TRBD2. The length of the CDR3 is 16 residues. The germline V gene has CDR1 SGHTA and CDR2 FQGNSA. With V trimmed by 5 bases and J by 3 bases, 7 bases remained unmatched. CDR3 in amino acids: CASSPRTSGRTDTQYF. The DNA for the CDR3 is TGTGCCAGCAGCCCCCGCACTAGCGGGAGAACAGATACGCAGTATTTT. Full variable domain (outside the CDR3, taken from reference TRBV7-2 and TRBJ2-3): GAGVSQSPSNKVTEKGKDVELRCDPISGHTALYWYRQSLGQGLEFLIYFQGNSAPDKSGLPSDRFSAERTGGSVSTLTIQRTQQEDSAVYLCASSPRTSGRTDTQYFGPGTRLTVL.

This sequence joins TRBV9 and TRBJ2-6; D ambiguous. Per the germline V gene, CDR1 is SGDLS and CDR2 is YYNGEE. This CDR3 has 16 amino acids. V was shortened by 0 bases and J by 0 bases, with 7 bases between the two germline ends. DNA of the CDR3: TGTGCCAGCAGCGTAGGAGCCAACTCTGGGGCCAACGTCCTGACTTTC. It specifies CASSVGANSGANVLTF. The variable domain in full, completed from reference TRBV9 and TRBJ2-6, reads DSGVTQTPKHLITATGQRVTLRCSPRSGDLSVYWYQQSLDQGLQFLIQYYNGEERAKGNILERFSAQQFPDLHSELNLSSLELGDSALYFCASSVGANSGANVLTFGAGSRLTVL.

For the CDR3, the DNA is TGTGCCAGCAGCGTAGACGAACTAGCGGTATCCTACGAGCAGTACTTC. Its protein is CASSVDELAVSYEQYF. V is TRBV9 and J is TRBJ2-7; TRBD2 aligns across 8 bases. The CDR3 extends over 16 amino acids. V shed 0 bases, J shed 1 base, and the junction held 6 bases outside the gene matches. Germline-derived CDR1 and CDR2 are SGDLS and YYNGEE.

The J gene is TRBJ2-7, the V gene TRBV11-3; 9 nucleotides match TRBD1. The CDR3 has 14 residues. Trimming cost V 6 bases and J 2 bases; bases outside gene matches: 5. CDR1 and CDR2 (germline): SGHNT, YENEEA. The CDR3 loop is CASSPRQGAYEQYF. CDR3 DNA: TGTGCCAGCAGTCCTAGACAGGGGGCCTACGAGCAGTACTTC.

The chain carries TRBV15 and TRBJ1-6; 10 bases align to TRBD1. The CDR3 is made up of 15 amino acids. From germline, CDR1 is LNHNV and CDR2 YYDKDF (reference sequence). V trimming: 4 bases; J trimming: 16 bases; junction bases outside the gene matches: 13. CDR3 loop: CATSITGQGFTPLHF. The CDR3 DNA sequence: TGTGCCACCAGCATCACGGGACAGGGGTTTACCCCTCTCCACTTT.

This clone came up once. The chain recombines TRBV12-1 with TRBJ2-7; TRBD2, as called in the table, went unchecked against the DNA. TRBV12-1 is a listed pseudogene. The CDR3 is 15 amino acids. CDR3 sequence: CASSGTTIPYYEQYF. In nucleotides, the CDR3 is TGTGCCAGCAGCGGTACGACTATCCCCTACTACGAGCAGTACTTC.

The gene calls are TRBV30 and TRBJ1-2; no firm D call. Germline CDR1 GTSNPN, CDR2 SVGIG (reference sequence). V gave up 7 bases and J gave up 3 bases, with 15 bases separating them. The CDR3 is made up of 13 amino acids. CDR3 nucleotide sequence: TGTGCCTTGACTCCCGAGGGATACTATGGCTACACCTTC. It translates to CALTPEGYYGYTF.

In nucleotides, the CDR3 is TGCGCCAGCAGCTTGGTTTTTAACTCCTACGAGCAGTACTTC. Protein product: CASSLVFNSYEQYF. The V and J genes are TRBV5-1 and TRBJ2-7; D remains unclear. Germline assignment: CDR1 SGHRS and CDR2 YFSETQ. The V and J ends lost 0 bases and 0 bases respectively, with 7 bases between them. The CDR3 runs to 14 residues.

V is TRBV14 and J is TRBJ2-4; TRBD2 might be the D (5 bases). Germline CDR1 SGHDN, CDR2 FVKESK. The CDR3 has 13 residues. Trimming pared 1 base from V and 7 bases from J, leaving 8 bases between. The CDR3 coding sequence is TGTGCCAGCAGCCAAGTCCGGGGTAACATTCAGTACTTC. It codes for CASSQVRGNIQYF.

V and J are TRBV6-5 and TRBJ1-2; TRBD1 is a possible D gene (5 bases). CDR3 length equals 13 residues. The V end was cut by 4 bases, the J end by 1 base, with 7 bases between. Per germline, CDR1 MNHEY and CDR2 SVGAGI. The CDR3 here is CASSFDSNYGYTF. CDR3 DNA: TGTGCCAGCAGTTTCGACAGTAACTATGGCTACACCTTC.

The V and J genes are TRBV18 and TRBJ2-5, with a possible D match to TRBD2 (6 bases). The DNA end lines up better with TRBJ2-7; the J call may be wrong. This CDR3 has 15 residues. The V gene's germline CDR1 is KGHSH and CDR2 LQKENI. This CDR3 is CASRSQGSGPYEQYF. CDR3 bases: TGTGCCAGCCGATCCCAGGGTAGCGGCCCCTACGAGCAGTACTTC.

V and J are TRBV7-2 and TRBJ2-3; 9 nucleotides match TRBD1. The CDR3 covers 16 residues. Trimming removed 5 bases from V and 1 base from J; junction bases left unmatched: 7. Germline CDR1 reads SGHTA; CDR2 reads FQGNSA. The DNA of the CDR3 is TGTGCCAGCAGCGCTAACAGGGGGCCGGGCACAGATACGCAGTATTTT. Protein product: CASSANRGPGTDTQYF.

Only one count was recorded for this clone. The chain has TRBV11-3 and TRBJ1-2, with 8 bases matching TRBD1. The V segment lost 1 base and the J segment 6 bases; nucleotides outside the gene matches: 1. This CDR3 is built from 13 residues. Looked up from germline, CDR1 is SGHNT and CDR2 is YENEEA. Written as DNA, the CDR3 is TGTGCCAGCAGCTTAGCACAGGGGGATGGCTACACCTTC. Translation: CASSLAQGDGYTF.

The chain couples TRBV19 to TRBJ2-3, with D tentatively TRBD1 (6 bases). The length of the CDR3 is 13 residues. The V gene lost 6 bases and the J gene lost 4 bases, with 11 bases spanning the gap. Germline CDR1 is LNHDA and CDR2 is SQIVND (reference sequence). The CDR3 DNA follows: TGTGCCAGTAGAAAACAGGGAGCAGATACGCAGTATTTT. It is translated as CASRKQGADTQYF.

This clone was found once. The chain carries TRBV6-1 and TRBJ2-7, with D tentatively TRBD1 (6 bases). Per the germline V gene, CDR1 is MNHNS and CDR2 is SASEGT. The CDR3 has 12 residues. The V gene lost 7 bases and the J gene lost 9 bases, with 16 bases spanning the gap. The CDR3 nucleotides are TGTGCCAGCACACGAACAGGGTATGGGCAGTACTTC. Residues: CASTRTGYGQYF.

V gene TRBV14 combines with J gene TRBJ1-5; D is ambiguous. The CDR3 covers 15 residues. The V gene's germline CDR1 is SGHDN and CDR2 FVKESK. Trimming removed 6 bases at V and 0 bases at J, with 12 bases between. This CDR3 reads CASRVEGYSNQPQHF. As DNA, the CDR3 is TGTGCCAGCAGGGTGGAGGGTTATAGCAATCAGCCCCAGCATTTT.

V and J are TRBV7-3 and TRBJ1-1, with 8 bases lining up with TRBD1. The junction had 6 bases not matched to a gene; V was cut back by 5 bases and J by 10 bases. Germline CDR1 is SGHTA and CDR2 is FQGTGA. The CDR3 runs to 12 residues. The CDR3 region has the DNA TGTGCCAGCAGCCCCTCAGGGGGCGTAGCTTTCTTT. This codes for CASSPSGGVAFF.

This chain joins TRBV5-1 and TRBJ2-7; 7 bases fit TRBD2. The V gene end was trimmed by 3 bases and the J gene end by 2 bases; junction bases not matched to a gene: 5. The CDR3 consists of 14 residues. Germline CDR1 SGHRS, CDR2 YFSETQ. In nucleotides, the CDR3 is TGCGCCAGCAGCTCTTACGGGACTACCTACGAGCAGTACTTC. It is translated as CASSSYGTTYEQYF.